This T cell receptor beta chain is drawn from a study of blood T cell dynamics during melanoma immunotherapy. Study details: Metastatic melanoma patients received first-line pembrolizumab or nivolumab plus ipilimumab.

The time point: week 3, after first cycle of checkpoint inhibitor. Trimming took 3 bases from V and 8 from J; bases not matched to a gene: 2. CDR3 size: 14 residues. The germline V gene has CDR1 SGHAT and CDR2 FQNNGV. TCRdb's copy holds only in-frame clones and misses some; the assay was immunoSEQ multiplex PCR. The table has approximately 28,000 clones, approximately 83% seen once; the top ten hold about 9.4%. Source: blood, taken from a patient treated with checkpoint blockade. V gene TRBV11-2 combines with J gene TRBJ1-4; 11 positions match TRBD1. This TCR was sampled from a human donor with melanoma. The CDR3 DNA reads as TGTGCCAGCAGCTTCGGGACAGGGGGGGAAAAACTGTTTTTT. Amino acid sequence: CASSFGTGGEKLFF.